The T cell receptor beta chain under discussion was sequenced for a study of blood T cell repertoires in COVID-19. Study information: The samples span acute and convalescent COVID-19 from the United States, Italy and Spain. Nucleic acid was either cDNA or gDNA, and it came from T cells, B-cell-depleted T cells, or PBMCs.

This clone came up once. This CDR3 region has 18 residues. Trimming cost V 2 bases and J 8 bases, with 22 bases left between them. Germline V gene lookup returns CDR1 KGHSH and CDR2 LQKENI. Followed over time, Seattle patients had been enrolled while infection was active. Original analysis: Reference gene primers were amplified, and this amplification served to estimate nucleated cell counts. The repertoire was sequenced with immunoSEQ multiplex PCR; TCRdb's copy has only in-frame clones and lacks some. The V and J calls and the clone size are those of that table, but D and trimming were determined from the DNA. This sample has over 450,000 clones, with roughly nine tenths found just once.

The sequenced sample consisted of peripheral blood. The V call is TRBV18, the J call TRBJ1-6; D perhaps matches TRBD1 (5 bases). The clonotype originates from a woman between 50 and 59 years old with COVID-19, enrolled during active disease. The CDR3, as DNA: TGTGCCAGCTCACCAGGGGGGGAACGGCACAGTCGGTATTCACCCCTCCACTTT. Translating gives CASSPGGERHSRYSPLHF.